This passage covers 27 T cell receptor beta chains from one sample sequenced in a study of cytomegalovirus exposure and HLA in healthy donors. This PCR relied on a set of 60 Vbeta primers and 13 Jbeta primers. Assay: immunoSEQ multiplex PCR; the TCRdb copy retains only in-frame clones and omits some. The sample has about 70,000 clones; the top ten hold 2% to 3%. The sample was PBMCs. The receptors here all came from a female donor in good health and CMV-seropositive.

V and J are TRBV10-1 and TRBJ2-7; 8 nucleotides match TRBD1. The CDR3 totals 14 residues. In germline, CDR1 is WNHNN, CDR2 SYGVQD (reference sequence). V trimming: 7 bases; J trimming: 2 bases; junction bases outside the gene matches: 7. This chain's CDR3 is CASTRQGKAYEQYF. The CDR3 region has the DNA TGCGCCAGCACCCGACAGGGGAAGGCCTACGAGCAGTACTTC.

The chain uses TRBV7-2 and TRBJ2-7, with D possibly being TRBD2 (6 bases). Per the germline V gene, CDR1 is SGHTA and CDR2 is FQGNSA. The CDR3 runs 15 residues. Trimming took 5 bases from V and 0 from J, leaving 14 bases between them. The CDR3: CASSPAGGTSYEQYF. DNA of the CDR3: TGTGCCAGCAGCCCGGCTGGCGGGACCTCCTACGAGCAGTACTTC.

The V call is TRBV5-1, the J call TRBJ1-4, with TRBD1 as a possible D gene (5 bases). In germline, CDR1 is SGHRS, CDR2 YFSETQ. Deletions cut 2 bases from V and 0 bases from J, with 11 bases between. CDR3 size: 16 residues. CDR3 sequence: CASSFGQPSTNEKLFF. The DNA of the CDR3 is TGCGCCAGCAGCTTCGGACAACCATCAACTAATGAAAAACTGTTTTTT.

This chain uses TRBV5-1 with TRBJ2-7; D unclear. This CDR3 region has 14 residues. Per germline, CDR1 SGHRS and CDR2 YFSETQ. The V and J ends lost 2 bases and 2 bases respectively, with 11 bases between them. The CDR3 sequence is CASSFSAETYEQYF. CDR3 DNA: TGCGCCAGCAGCTTTTCGGCGGAAACCTACGAGCAGTACTTC.

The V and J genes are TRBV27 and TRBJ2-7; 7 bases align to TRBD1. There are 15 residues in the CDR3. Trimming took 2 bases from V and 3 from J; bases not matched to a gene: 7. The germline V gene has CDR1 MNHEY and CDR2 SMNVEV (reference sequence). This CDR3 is CASSLTGQIDYEQYF. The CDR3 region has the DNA TGTGCCAGCAGTTTAACGGGACAGATAGACTACGAGCAGTACTTC.

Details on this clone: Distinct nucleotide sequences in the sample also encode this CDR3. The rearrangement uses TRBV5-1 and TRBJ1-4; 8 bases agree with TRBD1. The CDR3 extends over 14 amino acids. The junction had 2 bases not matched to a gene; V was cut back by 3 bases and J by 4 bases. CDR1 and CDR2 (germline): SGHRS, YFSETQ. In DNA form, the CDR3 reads TGCGCCAGCAGCTCCGGACAGGGTAATGAAAAACTGTTTTTT. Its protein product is CASSSGQGNEKLFF.

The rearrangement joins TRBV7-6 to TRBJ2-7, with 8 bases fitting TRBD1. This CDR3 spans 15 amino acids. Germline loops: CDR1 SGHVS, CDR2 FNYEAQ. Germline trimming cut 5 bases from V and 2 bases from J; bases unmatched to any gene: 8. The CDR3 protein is CASSGRQGTAYEQYF. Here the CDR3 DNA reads TGTGCCAGCAGCGGCAGACAGGGGACGGCCTACGAGCAGTACTTC.

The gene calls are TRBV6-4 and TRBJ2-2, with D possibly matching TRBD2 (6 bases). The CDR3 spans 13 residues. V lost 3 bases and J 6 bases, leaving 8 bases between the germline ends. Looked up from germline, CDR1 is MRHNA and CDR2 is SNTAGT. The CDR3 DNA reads TGTGCCAGCAGTGAGCGGGGTGCCGGGGAGCTGTTTTTT. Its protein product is CASSERGAGELFF.

The CDR3 DNA follows: TGTGCCAGCAGTTTATTTGGGCAGGGGATTCGGGACGAGCAGTACTTC. Residues: CASSLFGQGIRDEQYF. The chain recombines TRBV28 with TRBJ2-7, with a weak D call TRBD1 (6 bases). V was cut by 1 base and J by 5 bases, with 18 bases left in between. This CDR3 spans 16 amino acids. Germline V gives CDR1 MDHEN, CDR2 SYDVKM.

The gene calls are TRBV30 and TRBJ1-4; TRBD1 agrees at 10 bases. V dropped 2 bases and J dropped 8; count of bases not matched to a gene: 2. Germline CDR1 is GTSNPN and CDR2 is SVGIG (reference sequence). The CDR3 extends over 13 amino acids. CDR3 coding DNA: TGTGCCTGGAGTAGGACAGGGGGAGAAAAACTGTTTTTT. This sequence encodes CAWSRTGGEKLFF.

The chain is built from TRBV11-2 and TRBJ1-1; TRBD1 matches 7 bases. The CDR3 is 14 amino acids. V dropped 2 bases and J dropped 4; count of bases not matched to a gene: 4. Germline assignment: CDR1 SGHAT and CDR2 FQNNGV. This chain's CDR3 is CASSLSRGSTEAFF. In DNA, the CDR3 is TGTGCCAGCAGCTTATCCAGGGGGAGCACTGAAGCTTTCTTT.

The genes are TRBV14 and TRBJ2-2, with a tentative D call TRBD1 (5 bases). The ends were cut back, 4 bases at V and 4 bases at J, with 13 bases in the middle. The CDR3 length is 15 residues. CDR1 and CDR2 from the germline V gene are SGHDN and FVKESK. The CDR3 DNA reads TGTGCCAGCAGCCCCTTACAGGTGGGCACCGGGGAGCTGTTTTTT. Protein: CASSPLQVGTGELFF.

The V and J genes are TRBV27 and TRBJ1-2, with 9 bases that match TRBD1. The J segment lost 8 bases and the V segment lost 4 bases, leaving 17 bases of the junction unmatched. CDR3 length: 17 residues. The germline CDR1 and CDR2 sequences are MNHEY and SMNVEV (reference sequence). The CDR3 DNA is TGTGCCAGCAGTTCCTACGACCCCGACAGGGGGGGCGCGGGCTACACCTTC. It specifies CASSSYDPDRGGAGYTF.

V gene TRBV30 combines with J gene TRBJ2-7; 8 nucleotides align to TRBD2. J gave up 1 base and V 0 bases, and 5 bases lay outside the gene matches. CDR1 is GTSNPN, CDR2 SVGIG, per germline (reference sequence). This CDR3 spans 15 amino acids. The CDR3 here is CAWSVTLAGSYEQYF. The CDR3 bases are TGTGCCTGGAGTGTAACCCTAGCGGGTTCCTACGAGCAGTACTTC. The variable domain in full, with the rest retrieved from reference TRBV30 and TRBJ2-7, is SQTIHQWPATLVQPVGSPLSLECTVEGTSNPNLYWYRQAAGRGLQLLFYSVGIGQISSEVPQNLSASRPQDRQFILSSKKLLLSDSGFYLCAWSVTLAGSYEQYFGPGTRLTVT.

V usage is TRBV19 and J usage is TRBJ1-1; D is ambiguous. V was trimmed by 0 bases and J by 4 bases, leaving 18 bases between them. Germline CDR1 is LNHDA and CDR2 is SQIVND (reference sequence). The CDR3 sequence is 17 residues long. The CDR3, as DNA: TGTGCCAGTAGTATAGATCCTTGGTTCGAGGGTGCCACTGAAGCTTTCTTT. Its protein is CASSIDPWFEGATEAFF.

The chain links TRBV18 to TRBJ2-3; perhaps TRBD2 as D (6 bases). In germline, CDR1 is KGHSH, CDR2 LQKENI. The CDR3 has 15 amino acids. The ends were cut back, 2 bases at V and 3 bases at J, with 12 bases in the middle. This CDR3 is CASSPGGGNTDTQYF. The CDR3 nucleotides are TGTGCCAGCTCACCAGGGGGAGGTAATACAGATACGCAGTATTTT.

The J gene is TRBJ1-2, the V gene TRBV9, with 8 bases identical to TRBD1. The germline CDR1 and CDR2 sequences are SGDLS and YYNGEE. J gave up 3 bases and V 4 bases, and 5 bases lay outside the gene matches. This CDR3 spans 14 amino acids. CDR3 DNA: TGTGCCAGCAGCCCCGGACAGGGAGACTATGGCTACACCTTC. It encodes CASSPGQGDYGYTF. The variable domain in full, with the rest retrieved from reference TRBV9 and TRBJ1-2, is DSGVTQTPKHLITATGQRVTLRCSPRSGDLSVYWYQQSLDQGLQFLIQYYNGEERAKGNILERFSAQQFPDLHSELNLSSLELGDSALYFCASSPGQGDYGYTFGSGTRLTVV.

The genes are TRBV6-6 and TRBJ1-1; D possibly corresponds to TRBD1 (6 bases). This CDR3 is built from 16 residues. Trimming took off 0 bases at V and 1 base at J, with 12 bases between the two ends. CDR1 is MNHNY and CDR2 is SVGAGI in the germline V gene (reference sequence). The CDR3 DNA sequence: TGTGCCAGCAGTTACTCGACAGGCGGTGGGAACACTGAAGCTTTCTTT. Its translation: CASSYSTGGGNTEAFF.

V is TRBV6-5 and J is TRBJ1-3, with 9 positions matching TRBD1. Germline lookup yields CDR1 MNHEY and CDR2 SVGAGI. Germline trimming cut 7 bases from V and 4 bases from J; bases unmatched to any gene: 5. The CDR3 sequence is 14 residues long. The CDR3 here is CASTYGTGGNTIYF. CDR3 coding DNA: TGTGCCAGCACCTATGGGACAGGGGGAAACACCATATATTTT.

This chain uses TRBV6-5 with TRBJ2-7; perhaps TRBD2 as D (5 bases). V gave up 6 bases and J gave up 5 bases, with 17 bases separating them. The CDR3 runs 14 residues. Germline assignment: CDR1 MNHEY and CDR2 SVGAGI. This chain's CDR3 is CASRQRAGVNEQYF. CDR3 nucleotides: TGTGCCAGCAGGCAAAGGGCGGGCGTGAACGAGCAGTACTTC.

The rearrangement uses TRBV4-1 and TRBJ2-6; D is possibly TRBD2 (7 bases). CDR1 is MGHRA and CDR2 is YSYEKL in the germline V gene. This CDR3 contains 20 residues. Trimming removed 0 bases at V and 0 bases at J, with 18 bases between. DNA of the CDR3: TGCGCCAGCAGCCAAGAGGGGGAGGGACAAACCTTCTCTGGGGCCAACGTCCTGACTTTC. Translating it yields CASSQEGEGQTFSGANVLTF.

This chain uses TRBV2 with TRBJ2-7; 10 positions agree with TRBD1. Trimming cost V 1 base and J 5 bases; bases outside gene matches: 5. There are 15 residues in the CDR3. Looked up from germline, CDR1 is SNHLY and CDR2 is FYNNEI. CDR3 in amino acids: CASSEVRQGAHEQYF. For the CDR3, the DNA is TGTGCCAGCAGTGAAGTTAGACAGGGGGCCCACGAGCAGTACTTC.

CDR3 sequence reads: CASSSGTVNYGYTF. Here the CDR3 DNA reads TGCGCCAGCAGCTCCGGGACAGTTAACTATGGCTACACCTTC. V and J are TRBV5-1 and TRBJ1-2; 7 bases map to TRBD1. Germline V gene lookup returns CDR1 SGHRS and CDR2 YFSETQ. The CDR3 covers 14 residues. V shed 3 bases, J shed 1 base, and the junction held 3 bases outside the gene matches.

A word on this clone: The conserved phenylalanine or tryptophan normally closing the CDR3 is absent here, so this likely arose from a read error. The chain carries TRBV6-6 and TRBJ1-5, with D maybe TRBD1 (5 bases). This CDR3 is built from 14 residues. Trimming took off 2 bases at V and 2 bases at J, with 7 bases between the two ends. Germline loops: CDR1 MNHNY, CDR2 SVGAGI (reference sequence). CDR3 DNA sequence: TGTGCCAGCAGTTACAGGGGAGGCAATCAGCCCCAGCATTCT. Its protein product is CASSYRGGNQPQHS.

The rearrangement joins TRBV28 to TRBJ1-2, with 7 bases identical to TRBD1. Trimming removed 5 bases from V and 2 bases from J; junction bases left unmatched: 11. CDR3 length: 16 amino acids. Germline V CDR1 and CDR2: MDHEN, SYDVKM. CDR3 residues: CASSTLGQSNNYGYTF. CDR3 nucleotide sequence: TGTGCCAGCAGTACCCTGGGACAGTCAAACAACTATGGCTACACCTTC.

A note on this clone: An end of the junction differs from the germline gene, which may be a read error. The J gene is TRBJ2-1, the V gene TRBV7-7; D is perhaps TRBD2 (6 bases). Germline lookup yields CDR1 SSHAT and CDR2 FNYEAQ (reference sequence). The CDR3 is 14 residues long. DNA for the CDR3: TGTGCTAGCAGCCTCAGACTAGGGCCAAATGAGCAGTTCTTC. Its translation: CASSLRLGPNEQFF.

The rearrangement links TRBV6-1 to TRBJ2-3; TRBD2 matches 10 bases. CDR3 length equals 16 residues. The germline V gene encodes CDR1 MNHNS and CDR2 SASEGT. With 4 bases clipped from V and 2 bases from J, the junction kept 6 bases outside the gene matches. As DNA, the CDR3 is TGTGCCAGCAGTGGAATTAGCGGGGGGTCCACAGATACGCAGTATTTT. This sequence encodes CASSGISGGSTDTQYF.